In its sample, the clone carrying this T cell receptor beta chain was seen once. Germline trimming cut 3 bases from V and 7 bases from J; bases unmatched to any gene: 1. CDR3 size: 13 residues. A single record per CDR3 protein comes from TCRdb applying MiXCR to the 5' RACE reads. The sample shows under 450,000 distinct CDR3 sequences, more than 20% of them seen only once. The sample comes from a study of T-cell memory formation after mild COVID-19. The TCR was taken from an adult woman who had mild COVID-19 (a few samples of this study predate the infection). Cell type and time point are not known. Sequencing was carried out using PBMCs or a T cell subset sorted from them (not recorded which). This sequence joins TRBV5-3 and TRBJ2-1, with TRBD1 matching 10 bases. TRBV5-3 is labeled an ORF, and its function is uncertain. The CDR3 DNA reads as TGTGCCAGAAGCTCGGACAGGGGGAATGAGCAGTTCTTC. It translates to CARSSDRGNEQFF.